The 3 T cell receptor beta chains below were found in one sample sequenced in a study of Graves' ophthalmopathy and Graves' hyperthyroidism. Amplification from RNA transcripts yielded the TCR beta CDR3 regions. The library came from an HTBI-primed first-round RT-PCR and a second-round multiplex PCR. One entry per CDR3 protein results from TCRdb running MiXCR on the multiplex PCR reads. The data hold about half a million distinct CDR3 sequences, with around 15% observed a single time. What was sequenced was blood. The receptor source for this set is a woman aged 30 to 39 with Graves' ophthalmopathy.

This clonotype was recorded many times. The J gene is TRBJ2-5, the V gene TRBV12-3 or TRBV12-4, with 8 positions matching TRBD2. Unmatched junction bases numbered 9, after V lost 3 bases and J lost 3 bases. The CDR3 loop spans 16 amino acids. This CDR3 is CASSFEFSGVKETQYF. CDR3 DNA sequence: TGTGCCAGCAGTTTTGAGTTTAGCGGGGTTAAAGAGACCCAGTACTTC.

This clonotype came up many times. It may be a read error: a sequence one base away is much more abundant. The chain recombines TRBV27 with TRBJ2-7; a weak D match, TRBD2 (5 bases). The ends were cut back, 5 bases at V and 5 bases at J, with 7 bases in the middle. This CDR3 is 11 amino acids long. Germline CDR1 reads MNHEY; CDR2 reads SMNVEV (reference sequence). CDR3 protein: CASSTGNEQYF. DNA of the CDR3: TGTGCCAGCAGTACCGGGAACGAGCAGTACTTC.

This clonotype showed up many times. This chain uses TRBV4-2 with TRBJ2-5, with TRBD2 identical over 8 bases. In germline, CDR1 is LGHNA, CDR2 YNFKEQ. CDR3 length: 17 residues. V was pared by 2 bases and J by 1 base, with 9 bases of the junction left unmatched. CDR3 in amino acids: CASSQSLHGGGQETQYF. CDR3 coding DNA: TGTGCCAGCAGCCAATCTCTTCACGGGGGGGGCCAAGAGACCCAGTACTTC.